This T cell receptor beta chain was found in a study of T-cell memory formation after mild COVID-19. For the study at large: In these data, TCR clusters were largely donor specific. Study results and caveats: Second-wave clones with a day 37 peak had unconfirmed SARS-CoV-2 specificity. Some clones that responded turned up in pre-infection memory, which suggests that cross-reactive memory joined in.

CDR3 length: 13 amino acids. The V and J ends lost 6 bases and 3 bases respectively, with 11 bases between them. Germline CDR1 ENHRY, CDR2 SYGVKD. TCRdb recomputed calls from the 5' RACE reads with MiXCR, one row per CDR3 protein. The profile shows a few hundred thousand distinct CDR3 sequences, around 15% of them singletons. This clonotype came up a few times. Its antigen is undetermined. The sequence came from a man aged 18 to 29 who had mild COVID-19 (a few samples of this study predate the infection). Cell type and time point are not known. The sample taken for sequencing was PBMCs or a T cell subset sorted from them (not recorded which). The V gene is TRBV10-3, the J gene TRBJ1-1; a weak D match, TRBD1 (6 bases). For the CDR3, the DNA is TGTGCCATCAGGAATAGGGGGGACACTGAAGCTTTCTTT. Protein: CAIRNRGDTEAFF.